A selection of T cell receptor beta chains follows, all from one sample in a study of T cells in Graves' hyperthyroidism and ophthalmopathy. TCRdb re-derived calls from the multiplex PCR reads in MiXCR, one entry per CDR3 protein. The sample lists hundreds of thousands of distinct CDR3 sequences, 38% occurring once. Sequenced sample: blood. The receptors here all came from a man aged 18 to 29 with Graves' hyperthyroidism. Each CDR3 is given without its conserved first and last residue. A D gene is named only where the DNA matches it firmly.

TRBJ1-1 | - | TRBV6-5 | ASSAANTEAF
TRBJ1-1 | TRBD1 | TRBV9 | ASASTGEVTEAF
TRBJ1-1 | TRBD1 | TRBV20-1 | SARDDGTGVKSGTEAF
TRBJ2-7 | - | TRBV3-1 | ASSLPGFEQY
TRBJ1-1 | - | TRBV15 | ATSRDVRAEAF
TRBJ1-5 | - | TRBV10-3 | ASSYLPTGNQPQH
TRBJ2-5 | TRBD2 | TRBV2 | ATRAGGPATQY
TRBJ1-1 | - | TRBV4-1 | ASSQGAVYTEAF
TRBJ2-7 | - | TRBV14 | ASSQEVGTYEQY
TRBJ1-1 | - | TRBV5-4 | ASSLAAGRYLTEAF
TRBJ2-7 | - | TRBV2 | ASYHTGLHEQY
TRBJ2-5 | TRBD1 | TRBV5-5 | ATSPALRGQGDQETQY
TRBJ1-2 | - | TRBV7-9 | ASSPPEVRYGYT
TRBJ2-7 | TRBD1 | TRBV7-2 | ASSQPGTGSREQY
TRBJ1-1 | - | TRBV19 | ASSSLTGSNTEAF
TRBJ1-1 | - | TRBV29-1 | SVKLGHMNTEAF
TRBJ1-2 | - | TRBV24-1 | ATSDGGLSEASPYGYT
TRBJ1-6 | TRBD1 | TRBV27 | ASGDRGSPLH
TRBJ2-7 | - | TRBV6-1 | ASNSRFYEQY
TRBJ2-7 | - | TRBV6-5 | ASSYSENEQY
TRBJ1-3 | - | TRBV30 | AWRPINGDSGNTIY
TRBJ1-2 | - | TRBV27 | ASTVGGDGYT
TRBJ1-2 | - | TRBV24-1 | ATSLGSYGYT
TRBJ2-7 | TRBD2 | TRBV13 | ASSRQLAGGSHEQY
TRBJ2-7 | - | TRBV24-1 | ATSDYNAPHEQY
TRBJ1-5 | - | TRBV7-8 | ASSLVAGGGQPQH